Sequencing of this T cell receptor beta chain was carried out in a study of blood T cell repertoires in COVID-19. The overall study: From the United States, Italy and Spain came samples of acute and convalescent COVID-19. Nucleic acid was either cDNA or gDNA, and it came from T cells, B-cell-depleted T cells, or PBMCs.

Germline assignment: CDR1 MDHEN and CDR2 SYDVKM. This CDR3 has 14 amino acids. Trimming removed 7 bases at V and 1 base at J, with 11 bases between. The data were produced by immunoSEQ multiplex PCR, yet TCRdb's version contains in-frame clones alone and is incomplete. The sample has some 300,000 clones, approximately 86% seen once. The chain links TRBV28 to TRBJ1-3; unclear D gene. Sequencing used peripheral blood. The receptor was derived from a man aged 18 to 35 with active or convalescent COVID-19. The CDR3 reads CASIRSASGNTIYF. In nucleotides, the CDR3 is TGTGCCAGCATTCGGTCCGCTTCTGGAAACACCATATATTTT. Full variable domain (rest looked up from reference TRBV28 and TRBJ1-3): DVKVTQSSRYLVKRTGEKVFLECVQDMDHENMFWYRQDPGLGLRLIYFSYDVKMKEKGDIPEGYSVSREKKERFSLILESASTNQTSMYLCASIRSASGNTIYFGEGSWLTVV.